The 22 T cell receptor beta chains below come from one sample, sequenced in a study of T cells in Graves' hyperthyroidism and ophthalmopathy. TCR beta CDR3 regions were amplified from RNA. Using the HTBI primer set, a first-round RT-PCR was run on the TCR CDR3. One entry per CDR3 protein results from TCRdb running MiXCR on the multiplex PCR reads. Here the sample spans a few hundred thousand distinct CDR3 sequences, about 14% being singletons. Sequencing input: blood. The receptors come from a woman in her 30s with Graves' ophthalmopathy.

In this sample, this clonotype turned up many times. The rearrangement links TRBV20-1 to TRBJ2-5; TRBD2 agrees at 11 bases. The trim removed 5 bases at V and 2 bases at J, leaving 4 bases unmatched. The CDR3 is 14 residues long. CDR1 and CDR2 (germline): DFQATT, SNEGSKA (reference sequence). This CDR3 reads CSAQTSGAQETQYF. The CDR3 coding sequence is TGCAGTGCTCAGACTAGCGGGGCACAAGAGACCCAGTACTTC.

The chain combines TRBV4-1 with TRBJ1-6; a possible D gene is TRBD1 (5 bases). The germline CDR1 and CDR2 sequences are MGHRA and YSYEKL. Trimming removed 0 bases from V and 4 bases from J, with 7 bases in between. CDR3 length equals 15 residues. DNA of the CDR3: TGCGCCAGCAGCCAAGAGGAGGGGTATAATTCACCCCTCCACTTT. Translation: CASSQEEGYNSPLHF.

The V call is TRBV5-1, the J call TRBJ1-1, with D unresolved. This CDR3 is 13 amino acids long. V was cut by 0 bases and J by 3 bases, with 6 bases left in between. CDR1 and CDR2 (germline): SGHRS, YFSETQ. CDR3 protein: CASSLDTDTEAFF. The CDR3 region has the DNA TGCGCCAGCAGCTTGGACACGGACACTGAAGCTTTCTTT.

The sample holds many counts of this clonotype. The chain couples TRBV20-1 to TRBJ2-5, with 10 bases matching TRBD2. This CDR3 region has 19 residues. CDR1 is DFQATT and CDR2 is SNEGSKA in the germline V gene (reference sequence). Trimming cost V 6 bases and J 7 bases; bases outside gene matches: 26. The CDR3 DNA reads as TGCAGTGCAACCCGGACACAGGGCGCAGTAGCGGGGGGTTTAGGGACCCAGTACTTC. Its translation: CSATRTQGAVAGGLGTQYF.

CDR3 nucleotides: TGTGCCAGCAGCGTAGTTCCGACGGGGCCCCACGGCTACACCTTC. It encodes CASSVVPTGPHGYTF. The J gene is TRBJ1-2, the V gene TRBV9, with D possibly being TRBD1 (5 bases). Trimming removed 0 bases at V and 8 bases at J, with 17 bases between. The CDR3 contains 15 residues. Germline CDR1 and CDR2: SGDLS and YYNGEE.

This clonotype was counted many times. The V and J genes are TRBV13 and TRBJ2-7; TRBD1 aligns across 7 bases. The CDR3 sequence is 14 residues long. V lost 5 bases to trimming and J lost 1 base; unmatched junction nucleotides: 5. The germline V gene has CDR1 PRHDT and CDR2 FYEKMQ (reference sequence). CDR3 residues: CASSVTTGSYEQYF. CDR3 coding DNA: TGTGCCAGCAGCGTCACGACAGGGTCCTACGAGCAGTACTTC.

This clonotype was observed many times. The V call is TRBV11-2, the J call TRBJ2-5; no clear D. Germline V gene data show CDR1 as SGHAT and CDR2 as FQNNGV. The V end was cut by 4 bases, the J end by 6 bases, with 21 bases between. This CDR3 is 16 amino acids long. CDR3 in amino acids: CASSYPARRVDQTQYF. The CDR3 DNA follows: TGTGCCAGCAGCTACCCAGCCAGGCGAGTAGATCAGACCCAGTACTTC.

The chain combines TRBV13 with TRBJ2-6, with no clear D. This CDR3 has 15 amino acids. Per germline, CDR1 PRHDT and CDR2 FYEKMQ (reference sequence). Between the trimmed V and J ends, which lost 0 bases and 2 bases, there was a span of 5 bases. Written as DNA, the CDR3 is TGTGCCAGCAGCTTAGGGGATCCTGGGGCCAACGTCCTGACTTTC. It specifies CASSLGDPGANVLTF.

This clonotype was seen many times. The gene calls are TRBV27 and TRBJ1-1; no clear D gene. Trimming stripped 6 bases from V and 0 bases from J, with 11 bases between. CDR1 MNHEY and CDR2 SMNVEV come from the germline V gene (reference sequence). The length of the CDR3 is 14 residues. CDR3 bases: TGTGCCAGCAGATCAGGACCGATGAACACTGAAGCTTTCTTT. As protein: CASRSGPMNTEAFF.

The chain combines TRBV6-2 or TRBV6-3 with TRBJ1-1; D possibly corresponds to TRBD1 (6 bases). This CDR3 is 14 amino acids long. Per germline, CDR1 MNHEY and CDR2 SVGEGT. The V gene lost 2 bases and the J gene lost 6 bases, with 13 bases spanning the gap. CDR3 region: CASSYGVRGSEAFF. As DNA, the CDR3 is TGTGCCAGCAGTTACGGGGTAAGGGGGTCTGAAGCTTTCTTT.

V usage is TRBV20-1 and J usage is TRBJ2-5, with TRBD2 as a possible D gene (6 bases). This CDR3 contains 16 residues. V lost 1 base to trimming and J lost 6 bases, with 21 bases between them. Per germline, CDR1 DFQATT and CDR2 SNEGSKA (reference sequence). The CDR3 nucleotides read TGCAGTGCTAGAGGGGGGGACTGGATCGATCAAAAGACCCAGTACTTC. Protein product: CSARGGDWIDQKTQYF.

The V and J genes are TRBV28 and TRBJ2-4; perhaps TRBD1 as D (5 bases). The CDR3 has 16 amino acids. Germline lookup yields CDR1 MDHEN and CDR2 SYDVKM. V lost 4 bases to trimming and J lost 5 bases, with 18 bases between them. Here the CDR3 DNA reads TGTGCCAGCAGTTCAGGTCGCCACCAGGGCCAAAACATTCAGTACTTC. Amino acids: CASSSGRHQGQNIQYF.

Ten or more counts support this clonotype. The chain has TRBV28 and TRBJ2-7; TRBD1 or TRBD2 may be the D gene (5 bases each). Deletions cut 7 bases from V and 3 bases from J, with 10 bases between. The CDR3 has 12 residues. Germline CDR1 reads MDHEN; CDR2 reads SYDVKM. The CDR3 reads CASNGDGYEQYF. The CDR3 region has the DNA TGTGCCAGCAACGGGGACGGCTACGAGCAGTACTTC.

The chain is built from TRBV2 and TRBJ2-5; 8 positions agree with TRBD1. V gave up 3 bases and J gave up 4 bases; unmatched junction bases: 1. This CDR3 contains 13 residues. Germline V gene lookup returns CDR1 SNHLY and CDR2 FYNNEI. The CDR3 loop reads CASSDRGRETQYF. CDR3 nucleotides: TGTGCCAGCAGTGACAGGGGGCGAGAGACCCAGTACTTC.

This clonotype came up once. A much larger clonotype is one base distant, so this may be a read error. The chain uses TRBV2 and TRBJ2-2; no clear D. Germline values: CDR1 SNHLY, CDR2 FYNNEI. The CDR3 spans 13 residues. The CDR3 sequence: CASSETPTEELFF. The CDR3, as DNA: TGTGCCAGCAGTGAAACCCCCACCGAGGAGCTGTTTTTT.

This clonotype was observed a handful of times. Here the CDR3 DNA reads TGTGCCAGCAGTGATGCGGGCCTTATCACAGATACGCAGTATTTT. Its protein product is CASSDAGLITDTQYF. The rearrangement uses TRBV6-1 and TRBJ2-3; TRBD2 is a possible D gene (5 bases). This CDR3 is 15 amino acids long. The germline V and J ends were trimmed by 3 bases and 2 bases, with 12 bases remaining between them. Germline assignment: CDR1 MNHNS and CDR2 SASEGT.

This clonotype showed up many times. V is TRBV12-3 or TRBV12-4 and J is TRBJ1-5; 10 positions match TRBD1. The V gene end was trimmed by 3 bases and the J gene end by 4 bases; junction bases not matched to a gene: 6. The CDR3 totals 16 residues. CDR3 sequence: CASSLGGQGWNQPQHF. The DNA for the CDR3 is TGTGCCAGCAGTTTGGGGGGACAGGGGTGGAATCAGCCCCAGCATTTT.

This clonotype was counted many times. The V gene is TRBV12-3 or TRBV12-4, the J gene TRBJ1-1; unclear D gene. The ends were cut back, 5 bases at V and 0 bases at J, with 22 bases in the middle. The CDR3 spans 18 residues. DNA of the CDR3: TGTGCCAGCAGTCTACGTGGCGGAAATTTAAATATGAACACTGAAGCTTTCTTT. It is translated as CASSLRGGNLNMNTEAFF.

This clonotype appeared many times. This chain connects TRBV7-9 to TRBJ1-1; D gene uncertain. The V gene's germline CDR1 is SEHNR and CDR2 FQNEAQ (reference sequence). V was trimmed by 8 bases and J by 0 bases, leaving 7 bases between them. CDR3 size: 12 residues. The CDR3 region has the DNA TGTGCCAGCTTAATTGTGAACACTGAAGCTTTCTTT. It specifies CASLIVNTEAFF.

This sequence joins TRBV29-1 and TRBJ1-6, with D possibly being TRBD1 (6 bases). Germline V gives CDR1 SQVTM, CDR2 ANQGSEA. Between the trimmed V and J ends, which lost 3 bases and 9 bases, there was a span of 15 bases. The CDR3 totals 14 residues. The CDR3 spells CSVEVTGGGSPLHF. The CDR3 DNA sequence: TGCAGCGTTGAGGTGACCGGGGGCGGTTCACCCCTCCACTTT.

This clonotype occurred many times. This chain joins TRBV7-9 and TRBJ1-4, with 11 bases fitting TRBD1. The ends lost 5 bases at V and 3 bases at J; junction bases unmatched: 5. CDR1 is SEHNR, CDR2 FQNEAQ, per germline (reference sequence). CDR3 length: 16 residues. The CDR3 bases are TGTGCCAGCAGCGGCCCGGGACAGGGGGCTAATGAAAAACTGTTTTTT. Its translation: CASSGPGQGANEKLFF.

The chain combines TRBV6-9 with TRBJ1-6; tentatively, D is TRBD1 (6 bases). The CDR3 has 15 residues. Germline lookup yields CDR1 MNHGY and CDR2 SVAAGI. Trimming pared 3 bases from V and 10 bases from J, leaving 16 bases between. The CDR3 region is CASSYTTGSNSPLHF. The CDR3, as DNA: TGTGCCAGCAGTTACACCACAGGGTCCAACTCACCCCTCCACTTT.